A single sample is the source of the 16 T cell receptor beta chains below, sequenced in a study of shared clonotypes between healthy human individuals. Using immunoSEQ multiplex PCR, the repertoire was profiled, and TCRdb retains in-frame clones only, with some absent. The sample gives hundreds of thousands of clones, 95% to 97% of which show up once; about 0.064% is in the top ten. Sample: naive CD4+ T cells sorted from blood. Subset denoted: CD45RA+ positively selected. These receptors were taken from a woman aged 25 to 39 in good health.

This rearrangement joins TRBV11-2 to TRBJ2-7; no clear D gene. V was trimmed by 5 bases and J by 3 bases, leaving 8 bases between them. Germline assignment: CDR1 SGHAT and CDR2 FQNNGV. This CDR3 comprises 12 residues. CDR3: CASSPGGYEQYF. In DNA, the CDR3 is TGTGCCAGCAGCCCAGGTGGCTACGAGCAGTACTTC.

This chain connects TRBV6-5 to TRBJ2-1; the D gene is possibly TRBD2 (5 bases). The CDR3 has 16 amino acids. Germline CDR1 is MNHEY and CDR2 is SVGAGI. V lost 2 bases to trimming and J lost 7 bases, with 18 bases between them. CDR3 amino acids: CASSYGSSPGLNEQFF. CDR3 nucleotide sequence: TGTGCCAGCAGTTACGGGAGCTCCCCGGGTTTGAATGAGCAGTTCTTC.

The genes are TRBV5-8 and TRBJ2-7, with TRBD1 as a possible D gene (6 bases). The CDR3 is 16 residues long. The V and J ends lost 0 bases and 0 bases respectively, with 13 bases between them. CDR1 is SGHTS and CDR2 is YDEGEE in the germline V gene. CDR3: CASSLGGLGVSYEQYF. CDR3 nucleotide sequence: TGTGCCAGCAGCTTGGGGGGGCTGGGGGTCTCCTACGAGCAGTACTTC.

This clone was observed a single time. In DNA, the CDR3 is TGTGCCAGCAGCGTAGTAATGGGAAACACCATATATTTT. Its protein product is CASSVVMGNTIYF. J is TRBJ1-3 and V is TRBV9; no firm D call. The V end was cut by 0 bases, the J end by 4 bases, with 5 bases between. In germline, CDR1 is SGDLS, CDR2 YYNGEE. The CDR3 contains 13 residues.

This sequence joins TRBV2 and TRBJ1-3; 7 bases fit TRBD1. V dropped 3 bases and J dropped 4; count of bases not matched to a gene: 6. The germline gives CDR1 SNHLY, CDR2 FYNNEI. The CDR3 sequence is 15 residues long. For the CDR3, the DNA is TGTGCCAGCAGTGACAGGACAGGTTTGGGAAACACCATATATTTT. Translated, it gives CASSDRTGLGNTIYF. Full variable domain (missing parts from reference TRBV2 and TRBJ1-3): EPEVTQTPSHQVTQMGQEVILRCVPISNHLYFYWYRQILGQKVEFLVSFYNNEISEKSEIFDDQFSVERPDGSNFTLKIRSTKLEDSAMYFCASSDRTGLGNTIYFGEGSWLTVV.

This chain links TRBV2 with TRBJ2-3, with 7 bases that match TRBD1. With 1 base clipped from V and 4 bases from J, the junction kept 8 bases outside the gene matches. Germline CDR1 is SNHLY and CDR2 is FYNNEI. The CDR3 contains 16 residues. The CDR3: CASSEVGTVGSDTQYF. The DNA for the CDR3 is TGTGCCAGCAGTGAAGTGGGGACAGTGGGTTCAGATACGCAGTATTTT.

The V and J genes are TRBV19 and TRBJ2-7, with 10 bases aligning to TRBD1. The V and J ends lost 5 bases and 2 bases, in that order; junction bases with no gene match: 6. Germline V gene lookup returns CDR1 LNHDA and CDR2 SQIVND (reference sequence). This CDR3 has 15 residues. CDR3 loop: CASSLRDRGTYEQYF. The CDR3 nucleotides are TGTGCCAGTAGTTTACGGGACAGGGGAACCTACGAGCAGTACTTC.

The chain combines TRBV29-1 with TRBJ2-1, with D possibly matching TRBD2 (5 bases). Trimming removed 3 bases from V and 9 bases from J, with 9 bases in between. CDR1 and CDR2 from the germline V gene are SQVTM and ANQGSEA. This CDR3 comprises 11 residues. The CDR3 protein is CSVDNGGEQFF. In DNA, the CDR3 is TGCAGCGTTGATAACGGAGGTGAGCAGTTCTTC.

The J gene is TRBJ2-7, the V gene TRBV28; the D gene is possibly TRBD1 (6 bases). The CDR3 consists of 15 residues. The germline V gene has CDR1 MDHEN and CDR2 SYDVKM. V shed 5 bases and J shed 1 base, with 15 bases lying between them. The CDR3 sequence: CASSLPGTPSYEQYF. CDR3 coding DNA: TGTGCCAGCAGTCTACCCGGGACACCTTCCTACGAGCAGTACTTC.

The chain is built from TRBV18 and TRBJ2-3; D might be TRBD1 (6 bases). This CDR3 region has 16 residues. Between the trimmed V and J ends, which lost 1 base and 1 base, there was a span of 12 bases. Germline CDR1 is KGHSH and CDR2 is LQKENI. The CDR3 region has the DNA TGTGCCAGCTCACCACAGGCAGGGGTAGGCACAGATACGCAGTATTTT. Translation gives CASSPQAGVGTDTQYF.

This chain joins TRBV19 and TRBJ2-5; no definite D call. Deletions cut 2 bases from V and 3 bases from J, with 10 bases between. Germline lookup yields CDR1 LNHDA and CDR2 SQIVND (reference sequence). This CDR3 has 14 residues. CDR3 sequence (DNA): TGTGCCAGTAGTATATCGCGCCTCGAAGAGACCCAGTACTTC. This codes for CASSISRLEETQYF.

The rearrangement uses TRBV7-9 and TRBJ1-3; no clear D gene. Germline V gene sequence: CDR1 SEHNR, CDR2 FQNEAQ (reference sequence). Between the trimmed V and J ends, which lost 4 bases and 12 bases, there was a span of 19 bases. The CDR3 runs 14 residues. In DNA, the CDR3 is TGTGCCAGCAGCTCCCGTACCGGGAGCGGCGACATATATTTT. Amino acid sequence: CASSSRTGSGDIYF.

The chain recombines TRBV11-2 with TRBJ2-5; 9 nucleotides line up with TRBD2. The germline V gene encodes CDR1 SGHAT and CDR2 FQNNGV. The CDR3 contains 15 residues. The V gene end was trimmed by 3 bases and the J gene end by 3 bases; junction bases not matched to a gene: 5. The CDR3 loop is CASSLMGLAEETQYF. The CDR3 DNA reads TGTGCCAGCAGCTTGATGGGACTAGCAGAAGAGACCCAGTACTTC.

The rearrangement uses TRBV7-9 and TRBJ1-1, with 9 bases matching TRBD1. The CDR3 runs to 14 residues. Trimming removed 4 bases from V and 0 bases from J; junction bases left unmatched: 0. Germline CDR1 reads SEHNR; CDR2 reads FQNEAQ (reference sequence). The CDR3 reads CASSWTGVNTEAFF. CDR3 nucleotide sequence: TGTGCCAGCAGCTGGACAGGGGTGAACACTGAAGCTTTCTTT.

This chain links TRBV7-2 with TRBJ1-4; TRBD1 is a possible D gene (6 bases). V dropped 5 bases and J dropped 6 bases, with 16 bases sitting between them. The germline V gene encodes CDR1 SGHTA and CDR2 FQGNSA. There are 15 residues in the CDR3. The CDR3 DNA follows: TGTGCCAGCAGCGACCGGGGGGCCCCGGATGAAAAACTGTTTTTT. It encodes CASSDRGAPDEKLFF.

Turning to this clone: The sample carries other DNA sequences with the same CDR3. This rearrangement joins TRBV5-1 to TRBJ1-1; D remains ambiguous. V was clipped by 0 bases and J by 1 base, with 4 bases between them. The CDR3 totals 13 residues. Germline V gene data show CDR1 as SGHRS and CDR2 as YFSETQ. The CDR3 DNA is TGCGCCAGCAGCTTGGTGGCGAACACTGAAGCTTTCTTT. Translating gives CASSLVANTEAFF.